This TCR beta chain is from a study of OX40 agonist ivuxolimab in advanced cancers. Notes on the research overall: Ivuxolimab, which targeted the costimulatory receptor OX40 (CD134), was an agonistic, fully human IgG2 monoclonal antibody. Peripheral TCRbeta sequencing was intended to test whether TCR sequence diversity was altered and clonal T-cell expansion was caused by ivuxolimab. Of the 50 to 55 dose-escalation patients, hepatocellular carcinoma was present in around 20, melanoma in about 15, renal cell carcinoma in 9 and head and neck cancer in 9. The paper describes the monotherapy dose-escalation part (N ≈ 52 patients) of the phase I trial of ivuxolimab. Partial responses occurred in three dose-escalation patients: two with cutaneous melanoma and one with hepatocellular carcinoma. A male proportion of 82.7% and a mean age of approximately 60 years, ranging from about 20 to 85, were recorded for the dose-escalation cohort. Patients were allowed to have had prior anti-PD-1, anti-PD-L1 or anti-CTLA-4 therapy, and less than 45% of the dose-escalation patients had previously received checkpoint inhibitors. Intravenous ivuxolimab was administered to patients every 2 weeks at six dose levels: 0.01, 0.1, 0.3, 1.5, 3 and 10 mg/kg.

A note on this clone: The specificity of this receptor is unknown. No much larger clonotype is one base removed from it; base qualities were not supplied.

CDR1 and CDR2, per the germline V gene, are MNHNS and SASEGT. V is pared back by 5 bases and J by 0 bases, with 16 bases lying between the germline termini. The CDR3 goes from the cysteine to the phenylalanine over 16 residues. Only the CDR3 portion is preserved as DNA: 48 bases, with reading frame beginning at the first base. Paper-wide results and their limitations: Low levels of normalized T-cell clonal expansion were also shown by some nonresponding patients. The antigen specificity of the peripheral T cells that underwent clonal expansion was not determined. On average, CD8+ T cells showed more expanded clones than CD4+ T cells after ivuxolimab. At doses of 0.1 to 3.0 mg/kg, clonal expansion of both CD4+ and CD8+ T cells in blood was seen between baseline and week 6. Partial responders in the 0.1-3.0 mg/kg groups had among the lowest normalized peripheral clonal expansion, especially among CD8+ T cells.

Genomic DNA was isolated from the sorted cells so that the TCRbeta CDR3 region could be sequenced. TCRbeta CDR3 regions were sequenced using the immunoSEQ Assay. TCRdb retrieved this table from immuneACCESS and kept in-frame rearrangements only. Not all clones are present; in checked studies, unresolved V genes account for under half, and no reason is known for the remainder. The sample table lists some 67,000 clones, 88% of them with a count of one. The ten largest clones represent approximately 0.6% of the sample. Patients with a history of autoimmune disease or receiving systemic immunosuppression were excluded from the trial. Peripheral blood for TCR sequencing was collected from all dose cohorts at baseline, on cycle 4 day 1, and on cycle 7 day 1. The samples were taken from a phase I, first-in-human, multicenter, open-label dose-escalation trial of ivuxolimab. Adults with locally advanced or metastatic melanoma, renal cell, hepatocellular, or head and neck squamous cell carcinoma were enrolled in the trial. Before TCR sequencing, CD4+ and CD8+ T cells were separately sorted from peripheral blood.

The chain was built from TRBV6-1 and TRBJ1-2; matching of 6 bases hints at TRBD1 as the D gene. The source of this sequence is an adult with an advanced solid tumor such as melanoma, head and neck, liver or kidney cancer. Sequencing used CD4+ or CD8+ T cells sorted from blood, obtained in a trial of the OX40 agonist ivuxolimab. The sequenced DNA is TGTGCCAGCAGTCAAGACCGGGACAACCCTAACTATGGCTACACCTTC. It translates as CASSQDRDNPNYGYTF.